Presented here are 27 T cell receptor beta chains from one specimen sequenced in a study of shared clonotypes between healthy human individuals (dated by TCRdb to 2020 to 2021). CD8 naive samples consisted of CD45RO-negative cells that were positively selected for CCR7, yielding a CD45RA+CCR7+ population without TemRA cells. The method was the immunoSEQ multiplex PCR assay. This is the immuneACCESS table as TCRdb keeps it, with only in-frame sequences that have V and J called. A part of the clones is gone; compared with another copy, unresolved V genes explain less than half, and the rest is unexplained. The table for this sample lists under 1 million clones; over 90% of them were counted only once. The ten largest clones take up about 24% of the sample. Specimen: naive CD8+ T cells sorted from blood. Interpreted using the paper, the cell subset or site label stands for: CD45RA+CCR7+. These receptors came from a man aged 25-45 years in good health.

This sequence joins TRBV5-8 and TRBJ1-4; no definite D call. Looked up from germline, CDR1 is SGHTS and CDR2 is YDEGEE. V lost 4 bases, J lost 5 bases, and 18 bases lay in between. There are 16 residues in the CDR3. CDR3 loop: CASSLLLDHYNEKLFF. CDR3 nucleotide sequence: TGTGCCAGCAGCCTATTGTTGGACCACTACAATGAAAAACTGTTTTTT.

The chain joins TRBV7-9 to TRBJ2-1; the match to TRBD1 covers 9 bases. The trim removed 3 bases at V and 4 bases at J, leaving 4 bases unmatched. The CDR3 extends over 15 amino acids. Germline-derived CDR1 and CDR2 are SEHNR and FQNEAQ (reference sequence). The CDR3 region is CASSLGQGLYNEQFF. In DNA form, the CDR3 reads TGTGCCAGCAGCTTGGGACAGGGACTATACAATGAGCAGTTCTTC. Drawing the rest from reference TRBV7-9 and TRBJ2-1, the complete variable domain is DTGVSQNPRHKITKRGQNVTFRCDPISEHNRLYWYRQTLGQGPEFLTYFQNEAQLEKSRLLSDRFSAERPKGSFSTLEIQRTEQGDSAMYLCASSLGQGLYNEQFFGPGTRLTVL.

V usage is TRBV7-9 and J usage is TRBJ2-1; no firm D call. Germline values: CDR1 SEHNR, CDR2 FQNEAQ (reference sequence). Trimming took 2 bases from V and 10 from J, leaving 9 bases between them. CDR3 size: 12 residues. For the CDR3, the DNA is TGTGCCAGCAGCTTATACGGTAGGGAGCAGTTCTTC. Residues: CASSLYGREQFF. The full variable domain, rest sourced from reference TRBV7-9 and TRBJ2-1, is DTGVSQNPRHKITKRGQNVTFRCDPISEHNRLYWYRQTLGQGPEFLTYFQNEAQLEKSRLLSDRFSAERPKGSFSTLEIQRTEQGDSAMYLCASSLYGREQFFGPGTRLTVL.

The rearrangement joins TRBV19 to TRBJ2-1; 10 nucleotides match TRBD2. The CDR3 spans 17 residues. CDR1 is LNHDA and CDR2 is SQIVND in the germline V gene (reference sequence). V lost 8 bases to trimming and J lost 4 bases; unmatched junction nucleotides: 14. DNA of the CDR3: TGTGCCAGTGAGAATGGGGTAGCGGGAGGCCAGTACAATGAGCAGTTCTTC. Translation: CASENGVAGGQYNEQFF.

The table lists this clone with a count of one. The chain links TRBV2 to TRBJ2-7; TRBD2 aligns across 8 bases. CDR3 length: 17 residues. Trimming removed 1 base from V and 2 bases from J; junction bases left unmatched: 10. Germline V gene lookup returns CDR1 SNHLY and CDR2 FYNNEI. The CDR3 region is CASSEGLASGFPYEQYF. The DNA of the CDR3 is TGTGCCAGCAGTGAAGGTCTGGCTAGCGGGTTCCCCTACGAGCAGTACTTC.

The rearrangement uses TRBV5-6 and TRBJ2-2; D unclear. The germline V gene encodes CDR1 SGHDT and CDR2 YYEEEE. With 1 base removed from V and 8 bases from J, the gap between germline ends came to 9 bases. The CDR3 loop spans 13 amino acids. In DNA, the CDR3 is TGTGCCAGCAGCTTGAGCTCGAGGGGGGAGCTGTTTTTT. It codes for CASSLSSRGELFF.

The V call is TRBV15, the J call TRBJ1-5; D uncertain. The CDR3 is 13 residues long. Trimming stripped 3 bases from V and 3 bases from J, with 6 bases between. Germline V CDR1 and CDR2: LNHNV, YYDKDF (reference sequence). The DNA for the CDR3 is TGTGCCACCAGCAGCCGCGACAATCAGCCCCAGCATTTT. Its protein is CATSSRDNQPQHF.

The chain is built from TRBV7-9 and TRBJ2-7; 7 nucleotides line up with TRBD1. Germline loops: CDR1 SEHNR, CDR2 FQNEAQ (reference sequence). The CDR3 sequence is 15 residues long. J was trimmed by 2 bases and V by 4 bases; bases with no gene match: 8. CDR3 DNA sequence: TGTGCCAGCAGCTCCCCGGACAGGACGACCTACGAGCAGTACTTC. This encodes CASSSPDRTTYEQYF.

J is TRBJ1-4 and V is TRBV19; D unclear. CDR1 is LNHDA, CDR2 SQIVND, per germline (reference sequence). The length of the CDR3 is 16 residues. V gave up 10 bases and J gave up 0 bases, with 18 bases separating them. CDR3 bases: TGTGCCACCTCCCCCCAGGCCTATGCAACTAATGAAAAACTGTTTTTT. This gives the protein CATSPQAYATNEKLFF.

This chain connects TRBV19 to TRBJ1-5, with D maybe TRBD1 (6 bases). Germline values: CDR1 LNHDA, CDR2 SQIVND (reference sequence). V was pared by 3 bases and J by 5 bases, with 8 bases between. The CDR3 is 13 residues long. The CDR3 reads CASSIGQYQPQHF. Written as DNA, the CDR3 is TGTGCCAGTAGTATCGGACAGTATCAGCCCCAGCATTTT.

The V and J genes are TRBV5-1 and TRBJ2-5; 7 bases align to TRBD2. J gave up 3 bases and V 0 bases, and 11 bases lay outside the gene matches. CDR3 length: 17 amino acids. Germline V gene lookup returns CDR1 SGHRS and CDR2 YFSETQ. The CDR3 sequence: CASSLGEGLRGEETQYF. As DNA, the CDR3 is TGCGCCAGCAGCTTGGGGGAGGGCCTCCGAGGTGAAGAGACCCAGTACTTC.

The V and J genes are TRBV2 and TRBJ2-7, with D hard to call. The CDR3 contains 17 residues. V was shortened by 3 bases and J by 2 bases, with 20 bases between the two germline ends. The germline gives CDR1 SNHLY, CDR2 FYNNEI. The CDR3 DNA sequence: TGTGCCAGCAGTGACAGGCCCGAATCCCCCCCACCCTACGAGCAGTACTTC. Residues: CASSDRPESPPPYEQYF.

The table lists this clone with a count of one. This sequence joins TRBV29-1 and TRBJ2-7, with 7 bases lining up with TRBD2. Germline V gives CDR1 SQVTM, CDR2 ANQGSEA. This CDR3 spans 15 amino acids. The J segment lost 6 bases and the V segment lost 0 bases, leaving 11 bases of the junction unmatched. CDR3 residues: CSVEDPGGSPGEQYF. DNA for the CDR3: TGCAGCGTTGAAGATCCGGGCGGGAGCCCCGGCGAGCAGTACTTC.

The chain has TRBV7-9 and TRBJ2-5; D uncertain. The CDR3 contains 13 residues. Germline V gene lookup returns CDR1 SEHNR and CDR2 FQNEAQ (reference sequence). The V end lost 0 bases, the J end lost 3 bases, and 5 bases lay between the germline ends. The CDR3 region is CASSLANKETQYF. As DNA, the CDR3 is TGTGCCAGCAGCTTAGCCAACAAAGAGACCCAGTACTTC.

V gene TRBV7-9 combines with J gene TRBJ2-5; perhaps TRBD1 as D (6 bases). Germline values: CDR1 SEHNR, CDR2 FQNEAQ (reference sequence). The CDR3 spans 13 residues. V was trimmed by 3 bases and J by 2 bases, leaving 7 bases between them. CDR3 in DNA: TGTGCCAGCAGCTTGAGGGGGCAAGAGACCCAGTACTTC. Translated: CASSLRGQETQYF.

The chain links TRBV28 to TRBJ2-7, with 9 bases identical to TRBD2. Trimming took 2 bases from V and 0 from J; bases not matched to a gene: 2. Germline V gene sequence: CDR1 MDHEN, CDR2 SYDVKM. The CDR3 totals 15 residues. CDR3 sequence reads: CASSLRGLASYEQYF. The CDR3, as DNA: TGTGCCAGCAGTTTAAGGGGACTAGCCTCCTACGAGCAGTACTTC. The whole variable domain, remainder taken from reference TRBV28 and TRBJ2-7, is DVKVTQSSRYLVKRTGEKVFLECVQDMDHENMFWYRQDPGLGLRLIYFSYDVKMKEKGDIPEGYSVSREKKERFSLILESASTNQTSMYLCASSLRGLASYEQYFGPGTRLTVT.

The J gene is TRBJ1-2, the V gene TRBV28; TRBD1 agrees at 7 bases. This CDR3 has 15 residues. After removal of 5 bases from V and 2 bases from J, the junction contained 8 bases not matched to a gene. From germline, CDR1 is MDHEN and CDR2 SYDVKM. The CDR3 DNA reads as TGTGCCAGCAGTCCACGACAGGGTAGGAACTATGGCTACACCTTC. It yields the protein CASSPRQGRNYGYTF.

The chain recombines TRBV13 with TRBJ2-5, with 7 bases matching TRBD2. After removal of 6 bases from V and 3 bases from J, the junction contained 7 bases not matched to a gene. The CDR3 covers 14 residues. Germline CDR1 is PRHDT and CDR2 is FYEKMQ (reference sequence). CDR3: CASRQGLAEETQYF. CDR3 bases: TGTGCCAGCAGGCAGGGCCTAGCGGAAGAGACCCAGTACTTC.

This clone was counted a single time. The genes are TRBV27 and TRBJ2-2; D is perhaps TRBD1 or TRBD2 (5 bases each). The CDR3 loop spans 15 amino acids. V lost 0 bases and J lost 3, with 8 bases in between. Germline lookup yields CDR1 MNHEY and CDR2 SMNVEV (reference sequence). The CDR3 spells CASSLSVGDTGELFF. CDR3 DNA sequence: TGTGCCAGCAGTTTATCCGTGGGGGACACCGGGGAGCTGTTTTTT.

A note on this clone: Other nucleotide sequences from this sample produce the same CDR3. This chain's CDR3 is CASGLGTEAFF. CDR3 coding DNA: TGTGCTAGCGGGCTGGGGACTGAAGCTTTCTTT. The chain employs TRBV12-5 and TRBJ1-1; D gene uncertain. Between the trimmed V and J ends, which lost 9 bases and 5 bases, there was a span of 10 bases. The CDR3 loop spans 11 amino acids. Germline lookup yields CDR1 LGHNT and CDR2 FRNRAP.

The table lists this clone with a count of one. V and J are TRBV28 and TRBJ2-5, with TRBD2 matching 9 bases. With 10 bases clipped from V and 2 bases from J, the junction kept 8 bases outside the gene matches. Germline V gene data show CDR1 as MDHEN and CDR2 as SYDVKM. The CDR3 loop spans 14 amino acids. The CDR3 sequence: CATRKTSGQETQYF. The CDR3 DNA reads TGTGCCACCAGGAAGACTAGCGGACAAGAGACCCAGTACTTC.

V and J are TRBV27 and TRBJ2-7; D gene unclear. With 5 bases removed from V and 0 bases from J, the gap between germline ends came to 14 bases. In germline, CDR1 is MNHEY, CDR2 SMNVEV (reference sequence). The CDR3 has 15 amino acids. CDR3 in DNA: TGTGCCAGCAGTCCATGGGTTCAGTCCTCCTACGAGCAGTACTTC. Its protein is CASSPWVQSSYEQYF.

The chain is built from TRBV28 and TRBJ2-7; 9 nucleotides line up with TRBD1. CDR1 and CDR2 from the germline V gene are MDHEN and SYDVKM. The CDR3 is 13 residues long. The ends lost 3 bases at V and 5 bases at J; junction bases unmatched: 2. This CDR3 reads CASSFTGGDEQYF. The CDR3 nucleotides read TGTGCCAGCAGTTTTACAGGGGGCGACGAGCAGTACTTC.

This clone has a handful of counts. V is TRBV7-9 and J is TRBJ1-1; D gene ambiguous. Germline V gives CDR1 SEHNR, CDR2 FQNEAQ (reference sequence). This CDR3 has 14 residues. Trimming stripped 6 bases from V and 6 bases from J, with 17 bases between. CDR3 protein: CASSSPASAAEAFF. The CDR3 DNA sequence: TGTGCCAGCAGTTCCCCCGCGTCAGCGGCTGAAGCTTTCTTT.

The J gene is TRBJ2-5, the V gene TRBV4-3, with D perhaps being TRBD1 or TRBD2 (6 bases each). The germline gives CDR1 LGHNA, CDR2 YSLEER. CDR3 length equals 16 residues. Trimming stripped 0 bases from V and 3 bases from J, with 14 bases between. The CDR3 bases are TGCGCCAGCAGCCAAGATTGGGGGGCGTTAGAAGAGACCCAGTACTTC. It yields the protein CASSQDWGALEETQYF.

The chain has TRBV27 and TRBJ2-7, with 9 nucleotides matching TRBD1. Germline V CDR1 and CDR2: MNHEY, SMNVEV (reference sequence). The length of the CDR3 is 15 residues. With 5 bases clipped from V and 4 bases from J, the junction kept 9 bases outside the gene matches. The CDR3 DNA sequence: TGTGCCAGCAGTCCCGGGACAGGGTATGCGTACGAGCAGTACTTC. It specifies CASSPGTGYAYEQYF.

This CDR3 is CVSGLAIGNEQFF. DNA of the CDR3: TGTGTTTCGGGACTAGCGATCGGCAATGAGCAGTTCTTC. The chain has TRBV28 and TRBJ2-1; 10 positions match TRBD2. Germline assignment: CDR1 MDHEN and CDR2 SYDVKM. The length of the CDR3 is 13 residues. Filled out from reference TRBV28 and TRBJ2-1, the complete variable domain reads DVKVTQSSRYLVKRTGEKVFLECVQDMDHENMFWYRQDPGLGLRLIYFSYDVKMKEKGDIPEGYSVSREKKERFSLILESASTNQTSMYLCVSGLAIGNEQFFGPGTRLTVL.